This TCR beta chain is from a study of shared clonotypes between healthy human individuals. The donors, all of them Caucasian adults, lived in Nashville, Tennessee. Splitting of CD4+ cells produced CD45RA+ naive and CD45RA-negative memory subsets. Broader study findings: When naive CD4 clonotypes were compared across a few donors, around 5% were shared.

Once extracted for a subset, genomic DNA was divided evenly among several immunoSEQ plates. The repertoire was sequenced with immunoSEQ multiplex PCR; TCRdb's copy has only in-frame clones and lacks some. The data show approximately 2,000,000 clones, 92% seen once. The sample holds a few counts of this clone. As yet, its antigen is unknown. CDR1 is SGHAT and CDR2 is FQNNGV in the germline V gene. Trimming left V 6 bases short and J 0 bases short, with 6 bases between. This CDR3 contains 13 residues. The sample was naive CD4+ T cells from PBMCs. Noted subset: CD45RA+ positively selected. V and J are TRBV11-2 and TRBJ1-3; D unresolved. The sequence came from a young man in good health. Some clones in this sample may be carry-over from other donors' samples. CDR3: CASSSSSGNTIYF. The CDR3 DNA reads as TGTGCCAGCAGTTCGAGCTCTGGAAACACCATATATTTT.